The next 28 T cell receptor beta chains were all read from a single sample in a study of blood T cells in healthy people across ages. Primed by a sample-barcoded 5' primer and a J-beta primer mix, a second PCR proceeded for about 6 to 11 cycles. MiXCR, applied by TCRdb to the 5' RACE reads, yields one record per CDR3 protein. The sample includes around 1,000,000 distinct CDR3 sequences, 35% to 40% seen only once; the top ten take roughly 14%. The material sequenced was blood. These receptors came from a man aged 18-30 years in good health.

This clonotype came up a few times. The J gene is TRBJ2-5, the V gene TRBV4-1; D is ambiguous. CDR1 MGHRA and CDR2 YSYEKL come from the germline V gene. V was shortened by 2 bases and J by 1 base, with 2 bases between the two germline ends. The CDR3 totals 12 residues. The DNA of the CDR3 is TGCGCCAGCAGCCAATTCCAAGAGACCCAGTACTTC. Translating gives CASSQFQETQYF.

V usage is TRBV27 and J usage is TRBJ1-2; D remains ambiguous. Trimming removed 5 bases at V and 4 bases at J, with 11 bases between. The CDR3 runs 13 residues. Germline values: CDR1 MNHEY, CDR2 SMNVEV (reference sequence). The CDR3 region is CASSAEGPYGYTF. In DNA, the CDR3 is TGTGCCAGCAGTGCTGAGGGCCCCTATGGCTACACCTTC.

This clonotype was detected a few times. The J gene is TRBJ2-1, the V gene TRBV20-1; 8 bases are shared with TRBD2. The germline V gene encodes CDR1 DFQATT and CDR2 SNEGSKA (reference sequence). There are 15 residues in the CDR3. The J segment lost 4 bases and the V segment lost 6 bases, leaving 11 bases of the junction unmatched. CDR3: CSAVGGAAGYNEQFF. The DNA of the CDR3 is TGCAGTGCCGTCGGGGGGGCAGCTGGGTACAATGAGCAGTTCTTC.

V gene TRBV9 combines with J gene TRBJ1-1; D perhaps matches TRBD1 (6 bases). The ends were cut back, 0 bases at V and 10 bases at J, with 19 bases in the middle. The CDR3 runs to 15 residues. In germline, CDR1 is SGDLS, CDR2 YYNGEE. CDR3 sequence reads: CASSVGAGAGPGAFF. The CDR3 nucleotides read TGTGCCAGCAGCGTAGGGGCAGGGGCAGGACCTGGAGCTTTCTTT.

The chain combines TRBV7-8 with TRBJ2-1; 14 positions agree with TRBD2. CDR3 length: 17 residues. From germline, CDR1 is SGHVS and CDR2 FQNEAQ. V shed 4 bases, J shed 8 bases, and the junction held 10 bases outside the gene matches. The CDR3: CASSYAEMTSGGDEQFF. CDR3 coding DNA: TGTGCCAGCAGCTACGCCGAAATGACTAGCGGGGGGGATGAGCAGTTCTTC.

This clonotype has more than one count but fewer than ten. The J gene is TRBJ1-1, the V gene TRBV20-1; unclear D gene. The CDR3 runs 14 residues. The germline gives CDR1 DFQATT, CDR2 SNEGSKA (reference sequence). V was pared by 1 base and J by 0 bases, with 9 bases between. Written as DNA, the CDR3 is TGCAGTGCTAGAGGTGGCACCATGAACACTGAAGCTTTCTTT. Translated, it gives CSARGGTMNTEAFF.

The CDR3, as DNA: TGTGCCAGCAGTTTGAGGGAAGAGACCCAGTTCTTC. Its translation: CASSLREETQFF. The V gene is TRBV12-3 or TRBV12-4, the J gene TRBJ2-1; tentatively, D is TRBD2 (5 bases). V lost 3 bases and J lost 13, with 13 bases in between. This CDR3 has 12 residues.

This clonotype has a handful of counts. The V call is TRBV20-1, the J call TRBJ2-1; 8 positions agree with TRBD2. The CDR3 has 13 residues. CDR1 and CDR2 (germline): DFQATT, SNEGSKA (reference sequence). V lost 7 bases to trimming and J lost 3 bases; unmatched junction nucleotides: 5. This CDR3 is CSVAGTLYNEQFF. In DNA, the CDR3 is TGCAGTGTAGCGGGGACACTCTACAATGAGCAGTTCTTC.

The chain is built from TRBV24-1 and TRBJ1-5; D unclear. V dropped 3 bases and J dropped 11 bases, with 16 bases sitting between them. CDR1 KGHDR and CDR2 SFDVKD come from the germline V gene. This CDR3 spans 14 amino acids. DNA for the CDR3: TGTGCCACCAGTGATGCGGATGGGATCTCGGCCCAGCATTTT. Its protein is CATSDADGISAQHF.

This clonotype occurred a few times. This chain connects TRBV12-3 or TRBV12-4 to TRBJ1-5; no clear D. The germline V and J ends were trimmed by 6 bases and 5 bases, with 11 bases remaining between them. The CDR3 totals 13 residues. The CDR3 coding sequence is TGTGCCAGCAGCCAGAACAGAGATCAGCCCCAGCATTTT. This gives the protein CASSQNRDQPQHF.

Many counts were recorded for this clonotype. CDR3 region: CASSLGWTDTQYF. In DNA, the CDR3 is TGTGCCAGCAGCTTAGGGTGGACAGATACGCAGTATTTT. This sequence joins TRBV7-2 and TRBJ2-3; D gene ambiguous. V lost 1 base, J lost 3 bases, and 5 bases lay in between. CDR3 length: 13 residues. Germline assignment: CDR1 SGHTA and CDR2 FQGNSA.

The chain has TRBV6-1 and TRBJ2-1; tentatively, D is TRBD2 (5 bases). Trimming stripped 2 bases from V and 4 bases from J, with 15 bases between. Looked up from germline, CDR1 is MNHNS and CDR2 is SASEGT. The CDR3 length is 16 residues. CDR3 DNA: TGTGCCAGCAGTGAAATGGGAGCGGCGGGTTACAATGAGCAGTTCTTC. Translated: CASSEMGAAGYNEQFF.

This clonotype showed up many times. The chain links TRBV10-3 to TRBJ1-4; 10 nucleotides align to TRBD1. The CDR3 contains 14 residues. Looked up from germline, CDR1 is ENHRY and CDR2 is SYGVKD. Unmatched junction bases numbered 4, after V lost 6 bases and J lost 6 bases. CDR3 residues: CAISRDRGDEKLFF. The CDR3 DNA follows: TGTGCCATCAGCCGGGACAGGGGAGATGAAAAACTGTTTTTT.

The CDR3 loop is CASGGGLNSPLHF. CDR3 bases: TGTGCCAGCGGCGGAGGGTTAAATTCACCCCTCCACTTT. The V and J genes are TRBV7-3 and TRBJ1-6; D gene uncertain. This CDR3 is built from 13 residues. Trimming left V 8 bases short and J 7 bases short, with 12 bases between. CDR1 SGHTA and CDR2 FQGTGA come from the germline V gene.

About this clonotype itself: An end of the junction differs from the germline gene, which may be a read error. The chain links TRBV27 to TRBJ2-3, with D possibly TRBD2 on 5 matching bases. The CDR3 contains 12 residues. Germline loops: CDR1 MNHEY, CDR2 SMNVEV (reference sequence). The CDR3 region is CASGRRGDAQYF. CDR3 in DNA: TGTGCCAGCGGCCGCCGGGGAGATGCGCAGTATTTT.

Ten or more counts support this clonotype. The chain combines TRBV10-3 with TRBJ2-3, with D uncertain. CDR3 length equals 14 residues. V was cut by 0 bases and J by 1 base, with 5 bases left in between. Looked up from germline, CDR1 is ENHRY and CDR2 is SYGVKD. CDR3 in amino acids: CAISESPGTDTQYF. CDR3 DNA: TGTGCCATCAGTGAGTCACCTGGCACAGATACGCAGTATTTT.

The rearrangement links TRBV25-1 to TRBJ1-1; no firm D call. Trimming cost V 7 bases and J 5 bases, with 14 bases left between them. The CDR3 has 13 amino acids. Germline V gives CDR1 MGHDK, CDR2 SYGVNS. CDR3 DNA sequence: TGTGCCAGCACCAAAAGGAGAGGAACTGAAGCTTTCTTT. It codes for CASTKRRGTEAFF.

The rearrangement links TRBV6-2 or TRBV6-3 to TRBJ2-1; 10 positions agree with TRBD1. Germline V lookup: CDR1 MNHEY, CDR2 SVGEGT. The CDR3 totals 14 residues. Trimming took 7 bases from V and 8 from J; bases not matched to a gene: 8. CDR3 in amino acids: CASKPGQGSDEQFF. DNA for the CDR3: TGTGCCAGCAAACCGGGACAGGGGTCCGATGAGCAGTTCTTC.

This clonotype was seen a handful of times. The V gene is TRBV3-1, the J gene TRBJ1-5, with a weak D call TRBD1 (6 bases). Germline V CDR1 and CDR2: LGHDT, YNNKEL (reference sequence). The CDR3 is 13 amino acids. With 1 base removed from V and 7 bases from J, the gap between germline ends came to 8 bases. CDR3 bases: TGTGCCAGCAGCCAAGGGACAGTCCAGCCCCAGCATTTT. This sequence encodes CASSQGTVQPQHF.

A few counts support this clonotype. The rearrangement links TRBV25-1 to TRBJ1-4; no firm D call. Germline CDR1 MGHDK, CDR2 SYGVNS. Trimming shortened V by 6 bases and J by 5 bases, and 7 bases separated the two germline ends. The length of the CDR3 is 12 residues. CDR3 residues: CASRRENEKLFF. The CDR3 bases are TGTGCCAGCAGGAGAGAAAATGAAAAACTGTTTTTT.

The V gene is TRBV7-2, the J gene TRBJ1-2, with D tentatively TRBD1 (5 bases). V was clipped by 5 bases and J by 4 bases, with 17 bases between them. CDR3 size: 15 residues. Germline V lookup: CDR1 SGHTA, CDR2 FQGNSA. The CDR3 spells CASSPSGGVSYGYTF. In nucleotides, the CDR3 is TGTGCCAGCAGCCCGAGCGGGGGGGTCTCCTATGGCTACACCTTC.

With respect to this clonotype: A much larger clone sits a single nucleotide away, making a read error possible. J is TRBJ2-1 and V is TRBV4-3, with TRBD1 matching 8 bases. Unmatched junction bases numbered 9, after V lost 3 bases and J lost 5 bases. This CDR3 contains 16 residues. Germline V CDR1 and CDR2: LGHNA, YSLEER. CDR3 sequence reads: CASSQDIGRGHNEQFF. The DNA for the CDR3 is TGCGCCAGCAGCCAGGACATAGGCAGGGGGCACAATGAGCAGTTCTTC.

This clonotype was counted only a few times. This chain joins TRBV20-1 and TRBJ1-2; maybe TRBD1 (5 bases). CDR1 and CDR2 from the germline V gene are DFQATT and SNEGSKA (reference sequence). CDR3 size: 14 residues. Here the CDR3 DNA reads TGCAGCGCCGTACCGACAGATACTAACTATGGCTACACCTTC. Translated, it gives CSAVPTDTNYGYTF.

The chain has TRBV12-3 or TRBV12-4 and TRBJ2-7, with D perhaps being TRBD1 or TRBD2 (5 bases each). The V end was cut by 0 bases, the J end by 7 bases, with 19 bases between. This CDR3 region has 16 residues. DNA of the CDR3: TGTGCCAGCAGTTTAGCGGGGGACCCCTTCTACAATGAGCAGTACTTC. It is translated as CASSLAGDPFYNEQYF.

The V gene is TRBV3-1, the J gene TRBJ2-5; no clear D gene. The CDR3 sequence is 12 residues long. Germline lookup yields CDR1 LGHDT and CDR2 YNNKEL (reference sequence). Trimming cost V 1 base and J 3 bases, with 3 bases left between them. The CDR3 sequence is CASSQVKETQYF. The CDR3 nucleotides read TGTGCCAGCAGCCAAGTAAAAGAGACCCAGTACTTC.

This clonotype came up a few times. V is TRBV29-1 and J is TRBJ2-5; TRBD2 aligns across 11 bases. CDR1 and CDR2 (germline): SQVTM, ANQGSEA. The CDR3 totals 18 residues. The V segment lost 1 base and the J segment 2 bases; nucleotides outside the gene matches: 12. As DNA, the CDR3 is TGCAGCGTTGAAGGATGGACTAGCGGGCCTCCGGGGCAAGAGACCCAGTACTTC. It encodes CSVEGWTSGPPGQETQYF.

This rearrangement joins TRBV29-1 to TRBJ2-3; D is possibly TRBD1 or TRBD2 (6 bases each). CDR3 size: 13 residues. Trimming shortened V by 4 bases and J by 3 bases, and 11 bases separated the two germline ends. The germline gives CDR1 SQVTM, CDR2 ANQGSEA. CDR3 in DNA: TGCAGCGTTGGGGGGGCGGAAACAGATACGCAGTATTTT. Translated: CSVGGAETDTQYF.

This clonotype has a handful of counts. In nucleotides, the CDR3 is TGTGCCAGCAGTTCTCCAAAGGGACTAGCGGGGAAAATTGGGACCCAGTACTTC. Its translation: CASSSPKGLAGKIGTQYF. The V call is TRBV12-3 or TRBV12-4, the J call TRBJ2-5; TRBD2 matches at 13 bases. The CDR3 covers 18 residues. The J segment lost 7 bases and the V segment lost 4 bases, leaving 15 bases of the junction unmatched.